The 32 T cell receptor beta chains below come from one sample, sequenced in a study of siplizumab effects on memory and regulatory T cells. TCRdb's table, derived via immunoSEQ multiplex PCR, lists solely in-frame clones and lacks some. The data hold 50,000 or so clones, with around 97% observed a single time. Sequencing was performed on naive CD4+ T cells sorted from blood. The receptors here all came from a human donor in good health.

The chain joins TRBV5-1 to TRBJ2-5; D not certain. The V end lost 0 bases, the J end lost 4 bases, and 13 bases lay between the germline ends. Germline-derived CDR1 and CDR2 are SGHRS and YFSETQ. The CDR3 has 15 amino acids. The CDR3 sequence: CASSLEGSEGETQYF. In DNA form, the CDR3 reads TGCGCCAGCAGCTTGGAAGGCAGCGAAGGAGAGACCCAGTACTTC.

The chain recombines TRBV6-6 with TRBJ2-2; 9 bases align to TRBD2. This CDR3 is built from 14 residues. CDR1 and CDR2 from the germline V gene are MNHNY and SVGAGI (reference sequence). After removal of 7 bases from V and 4 bases from J, the junction contained 4 bases not matched to a gene. As DNA, the CDR3 is TGTGCCAGCACCTTACTAGCGGGCACCGGGGAGCTGTTTTTT. Amino acid sequence: CASTLLAGTGELFF.

This chain joins TRBV7-9 and TRBJ2-7, with 8 bases fitting TRBD1. CDR1 is SEHNR, CDR2 FQNEAQ, per germline (reference sequence). This CDR3 spans 13 amino acids. V trimming: 5 bases; J trimming: 6 bases; junction bases outside the gene matches: 6. CDR3 in DNA: TGTGCCAGCAGCACTGGACAGGGAAGCGAGCAGTACTTC. Amino acids: CASSTGQGSEQYF.

The V and J genes are TRBV7-3 and TRBJ2-3; possibly TRBD2 for D (6 bases). CDR3 length equals 16 residues. V shed 1 base and J shed 0 bases, with 11 bases lying between them. The germline gives CDR1 SGHTA, CDR2 FQGTGA. The CDR3 loop is CASSLNAGTSTDTQYF. The CDR3 bases are TGTGCCAGCAGCTTAAATGCGGGGACTAGCACAGATACGCAGTATTTT.

J is TRBJ1-1 and V is TRBV30, with D perhaps matching TRBD1 (5 bases). V lost 5 bases and J 11 bases, leaving 15 bases between the germline ends. The length of the CDR3 is 11 residues. CDR1 is GTSNPN and CDR2 is SVGIG in the germline V gene (reference sequence). CDR3 residues: CAWSARERAFF. In DNA form, the CDR3 reads TGTGCCTGGTCGGCCAGGGAACGGGCTTTCTTT.

This sequence joins TRBV28 and TRBJ2-7, with 12 bases matching TRBD1. In germline, CDR1 is MDHEN, CDR2 SYDVKM. Losses at the gene ends were 6 bases for V and 5 bases for J; bases not matched to a gene: 5. This CDR3 spans 14 amino acids. The CDR3, as DNA: TGTGCCAGCAGGACCGGGACAGGGGGCAACGAGCAGTACTTC. It is translated as CASRTGTGGNEQYF.

The J gene is TRBJ2-3, the V gene TRBV30, with D uncertain. The V end was cut by 0 bases, the J end by 9 bases, with 16 bases between. The CDR3 contains 14 residues. CDR1 is GTSNPN and CDR2 is SVGIG in the germline V gene (reference sequence). The CDR3 loop is CAWSVPDAPRTQYF. CDR3 bases: TGTGCCTGGAGTGTACCTGACGCCCCGAGGACGCAGTATTTT.

V is TRBV7-2 and J is TRBJ2-3; unclear D gene. This CDR3 is built from 15 residues. CDR1 is SGHTA, CDR2 FQGNSA, per germline. Deletions cut 5 bases from V and 0 bases from J, with 12 bases between. This CDR3 is CASSHRRASTDTQYF. CDR3 nucleotide sequence: TGTGCCAGCAGCCATAGACGGGCCAGCACAGATACGCAGTATTTT.

As to this clone: The sample holds other DNA sequences that translate to the same CDR3. The V and J genes are TRBV7-2 and TRBJ1-1, with D perhaps matching TRBD1 (6 bases). This CDR3 contains 14 residues. V dropped 6 bases and J dropped 3 bases, with 14 bases sitting between them. The germline V gene has CDR1 SGHTA and CDR2 FQGNSA. The CDR3 is CASRIGGLDTEAFF. The CDR3 bases are TGTGCCAGCAGGATCGGGGGCCTGGACACTGAAGCTTTCTTT.

This rearrangement joins TRBV11-3 to TRBJ2-2; no clear D gene. The germline V gene has CDR1 SGHNT and CDR2 YENEEA. The CDR3 extends over 14 amino acids. Trimming took off 5 bases at V and 5 bases at J, with 12 bases between the two ends. This chain's CDR3 is CASSTLGRTGELFF. The CDR3 coding sequence is TGTGCCAGCAGCACCCTCGGACGGACCGGGGAGCTGTTTTTT.

V gene TRBV12-5 combines with J gene TRBJ2-7, with D maybe TRBD1 (6 bases). The length of the CDR3 is 12 residues. CDR1 LGHNT and CDR2 FRNRAP come from the germline V gene. V lost 5 bases to trimming and J lost 3 bases, with 8 bases between them. DNA of the CDR3: TGTGCTAGTGGTGTGGACAGCTACGAGCAGTACTTC. Its translation: CASGVDSYEQYF.

The V call is TRBV5-1, the J call TRBJ2-1, with 9 bases fitting TRBD1. The CDR3 is 13 residues long. Unmatched junction bases numbered 3, after V lost 4 bases and J lost 7 bases. CDR1 and CDR2 (germline): SGHRS, YFSETQ. CDR3 loop: CASSMGQGNEQFF. CDR3 DNA sequence: TGCGCCAGCAGCATGGGACAGGGTAATGAGCAGTTCTTC.

The chain links TRBV5-8 to TRBJ1-1, with D perhaps matching TRBD1 (6 bases). The germline gives CDR1 SGHTS, CDR2 YDEGEE. The CDR3 consists of 14 residues. Trimming pared 7 bases from V and 2 bases from J, leaving 15 bases between. CDR3 sequence: CASSLWGQNTEAFF. The CDR3 coding sequence is TGTGCCAGCTCCCTTTGGGGACAAAACACTGAAGCTTTCTTT.

This clone was seen a single time. The chain is built from TRBV5-4 and TRBJ1-4; TRBD1 agrees at 9 bases. J lost 8 bases, V lost 4 bases, and 9 bases had no gene match. Germline assignment: CDR1 SGHNT and CDR2 YYREEE (reference sequence). The CDR3 is 15 residues long. As DNA, the CDR3 is TGTGCCAGCAGCCTTAAACAGGGGGCCAGGGAAAAACTGTTTTTT. Translated: CASSLKQGAREKLFF.

This chain links TRBV27 with TRBJ2-7; TRBD1 matches 8 bases. There are 14 residues in the CDR3. Germline trimming cut 5 bases from V and 3 bases from J; bases unmatched to any gene: 6. Germline V gene sequence: CDR1 MNHEY, CDR2 SMNVEV (reference sequence). CDR3 protein: CASSVRQGFYEQYF. The CDR3, as DNA: TGTGCCAGCAGTGTCCGACAGGGGTTCTACGAGCAGTACTTC.

The chain has TRBV5-4 and TRBJ2-3; D ambiguous. The germline gives CDR1 SGHNT, CDR2 YYREEE (reference sequence). This CDR3 contains 12 residues. Trimming took 5 bases from V and 7 from J, leaving 11 bases between them. The CDR3 DNA follows: TGTGCCAGCAGTTCTCCTGGGAATACGCAGTATTTT. This encodes CASSSPGNTQYF.

This chain links TRBV18 with TRBJ2-1; TRBD2 agrees at 16 bases. Germline V gives CDR1 KGHSH, CDR2 LQKENI. The CDR3 has 17 amino acids. Trimming at V came to 3 bases and at J to 6 bases, leaving 5 bases not matched to a gene. CDR3 nucleotides: TGTGCCAGCTCACCGGGAGGGACTAGCGGGAGGGCCAATGAGCAGTTCTTC. Amino acids: CASSPGGTSGRANEQFF.

The chain combines TRBV28 with TRBJ2-7; D may match TRBD1 or TRBD2 (5 bases each). V was shortened by 5 bases and J by 5 bases, with 19 bases between the two germline ends. The germline CDR1 and CDR2 sequences are MDHEN and SYDVKM. This CDR3 region has 15 residues. CDR3 in amino acids: CASSPGTLFVHEQYF. The CDR3 DNA sequence: TGTGCCAGCAGTCCTGGGACGCTGTTCGTCCACGAGCAGTACTTC. Full variable domain (outside the CDR3, taken from reference TRBV28 and TRBJ2-7): DVKVTQSSRYLVKRTGEKVFLECVQDMDHENMFWYRQDPGLGLRLIYFSYDVKMKEKGDIPEGYSVSREKKERFSLILESASTNQTSMYLCASSPGTLFVHEQYFGPGTRLTVT.

The rearrangement uses TRBV7-2 and TRBJ2-3; D is ambiguous. Germline CDR1 SGHTA, CDR2 FQGNSA. The CDR3 is 12 amino acids. V lost 2 bases, J lost 6 bases, and 6 bases lay in between. CDR3 DNA sequence: TGTGCCAGCAGCTTACCCGTGGATACGCAGTATTTT. Its translation is CASSLPVDTQYF.

CDR3 nucleotide sequence: TGTGCCAGCAGTTTAGCCGGACTAGATCGGTTCGCCGGGGAGCTGTTTTTT. It yields the protein CASSLAGLDRFAGELFF. The V gene is TRBV28, the J gene TRBJ2-2, with 7 bases identical to TRBD2. J gave up 6 bases and V 2 bases, and 12 bases lay outside the gene matches. CDR3 length equals 17 residues. Looked up from germline, CDR1 is MDHEN and CDR2 is SYDVKM.

The chain recombines TRBV6-1 with TRBJ2-2; D is uncertain. V lost 7 bases and J 2 bases, leaving 11 bases between the germline ends. CDR3 length: 14 amino acids. The germline V gene has CDR1 MNHNS and CDR2 SASEGT. CDR3 residues: CASTRGVNTGELFF. CDR3 coding DNA: TGTGCCAGCACCCGCGGAGTAAACACCGGGGAGCTGTTTTTT.

The chain couples TRBV7-3 to TRBJ2-7; 9 bases are shared with TRBD2. From germline, CDR1 is SGHTA and CDR2 FQGTGA. The ends lost 1 base at V and 4 bases at J; junction bases unmatched: 17. The CDR3 runs 19 residues. DNA of the CDR3: TGTGCCAGCAGCTTAATTCCCCCTTCACCGGGACTAGCTAGGTACGAGCAGTACTTC. Translated, it gives CASSLIPPSPGLARYEQYF.

The CDR3 loop reads CAIGGWWRETLREQFF. The CDR3 DNA is TGTGCCATCGGGGGTTGGTGGCGGGAGACCCTCCGTGAGCAGTTCTTC. The chain uses TRBV10-3 and TRBJ2-1; 7 nucleotides match TRBD2. Per the germline V gene, CDR1 is ENHRY and CDR2 is SYGVKD. J gave up 9 bases and V 8 bases, and 19 bases lay outside the gene matches. The CDR3 totals 16 residues.

Comment on this clone: Other DNA variants within this sample encode the same CDR3. This rearrangement joins TRBV7-8 to TRBJ2-7; 11 nucleotides agree with TRBD2. The V and J ends lost 5 bases and 4 bases, in that order; junction bases with no gene match: 22. The CDR3 consists of 20 residues. CDR1 is SGHVS, CDR2 FQNEAQ, per germline. Here the CDR3 DNA reads TGTGCCAGCAGCCCTAGGGGGGGTAGCGGGAGGGCCTTAGGGGGTTACGAGCAGTACTTC. Its protein product is CASSPRGGSGRALGGYEQYF.

The chain joins TRBV6-1 to TRBJ1-1; TRBD1 might be the D (5 bases). Germline-derived CDR1 and CDR2 are MNHNS and SASEGT. The germline V and J ends were trimmed by 7 bases and 2 bases, with 11 bases remaining between them. The CDR3 is made up of 13 amino acids. CDR3 region: CASTGTINTEAFF. As DNA, the CDR3 is TGTGCCAGCACCGGGACCATAAACACTGAAGCTTTCTTT.

V gene TRBV14 combines with J gene TRBJ1-6; the match to TRBD1 covers 8 bases. CDR1 and CDR2 from the germline V gene are SGHDN and FVKESK. V shed 4 bases and J 9 bases; nucleotides not matched to a gene: 11. The CDR3 is 16 residues long. CDR3 protein: CASSLSTGVRGSPLHF. CDR3 nucleotides: TGTGCCAGCAGCCTATCGACAGGGGTTCGTGGTTCACCCCTCCACTTT.

DNA of the CDR3: TGCGCCAGCAGCGCCGCCGGGACAGGGGACCGAGCGGCCCTATACCAAGAGACCCAGTACTTC. This translates into CASSAAGTGDRAALYQETQYF. The chain has TRBV5-1 and TRBJ2-5, with 10 bases matching TRBD1. Looked up from germline, CDR1 is SGHRS and CDR2 is YFSETQ. The CDR3 extends over 21 amino acids. V shed 4 bases, J shed 0 bases, and the junction held 21 bases outside the gene matches. The whole variable domain, remainder taken from reference TRBV5-1 and TRBJ2-5, is KAGVTQTPRYLIKTRGQQVTLSCSPISGHRSVSWYQQTPGQGLQFLFEYFSETQRNKGNFPGRFSGRQFSNSRSEMNVSTLELGDSALYLCASSAAGTGDRAALYQETQYFGPGTRLLVL.

The chain is built from TRBV4-1 and TRBJ1-5; tentatively, D is TRBD1 (5 bases). The germline V gene has CDR1 MGHRA and CDR2 YSYEKL. Trimming removed 4 bases from V and 0 bases from J, with 16 bases in between. The CDR3 has 17 amino acids. CDR3 loop: CASSPRGIRYSNQPQHF. The DNA for the CDR3 is TGCGCCAGCAGCCCCCGGGGGATTAGGTATAGCAATCAGCCCCAGCATTTT.

CDR3 DNA: TGTGCCAGCAGTTACTCGTACAAAGATACGCAGTATTTT. Amino acids: CASSYSYKDTQYF. This chain links TRBV6-5 with TRBJ2-3, with D unresolved. CDR3 length: 13 amino acids. The V end was cut by 0 bases, the J end by 5 bases, with 6 bases between. Per germline, CDR1 MNHEY and CDR2 SVGAGI.

CDR3 residues: CASRRQGAGEQYF. CDR3 bases: TGTGCCAGCAGACGACAGGGGGCGGGTGAGCAGTACTTC. The chain combines TRBV6-5 with TRBJ2-7; 10 positions match TRBD1. The CDR3 has 13 amino acids. Germline CDR1 is MNHEY and CDR2 is SVGAGI. After removal of 6 bases from V and 7 bases from J, the junction contained 6 bases not matched to a gene.

This clone appeared a few times. The rearrangement links TRBV6-5 to TRBJ1-2, with D unclear. Germline V gene lookup returns CDR1 MNHEY and CDR2 SVGAGI. Trimming pared 0 bases from V and 8 bases from J, leaving 16 bases between. The CDR3 runs 15 residues. CDR3 in amino acids: CASSYSIRGRSGYTF. CDR3 nucleotides: TGTGCCAGCAGTTACTCTATCCGGGGAAGGAGCGGCTACACCTTC.

This clone came up once. The chain carries TRBV25-1 and TRBJ2-4; 11 bases fit TRBD2. In germline, CDR1 is MGHDK, CDR2 SYGVNS. This CDR3 is 17 amino acids long. V was pared by 3 bases and J by 6 bases, with 10 bases of the junction left unmatched. The DNA for the CDR3 is TGTGCCAGCAGTGACATAGTAGCGGGAGGGCCTGGAAACATTCAGTACTTC. Translation: CASSDIVAGGPGNIQYF.